This T cell receptor beta chain was obtained from a study of vaccination and CD4 T cells after COVID-19. About this clonotype itself: Its matching antigen is unknown. This clone may be a read error of a much larger clone one base away.

The treatment: roughly ten-day PBMC culture with coronavirus spike peptide pools or control peptides (ViraFEST assay). Once obtained from cultured CD4+ T cells, the DNA was sequenced using the Oncomine TCR Beta short-read assay. TCRdb re-derived calls from the PCR reads in MiXCR, one entry per CDR3 protein. The data show 10,000 to 15,000 distinct CDR3 sequences, around 45% seen once. Germline V gives CDR1 SEHNR, CDR2 FQNEAQ (reference sequence). There are 15 residues in the CDR3. V gene TRBV7-9 combines with J gene TRBJ1-2, with TRBD1 matching 7 bases. This clonotype was sampled from a human donor who had recovered from COVID-19. Input material: CD4+ T cells from blood, cultured in vitro. The CDR3 protein is CTSSPADRARRGYTF. In nucleotides, the CDR3 is TGTACCAGCAGCCCTGCTGACAGGGCAAGGCGGGGCTACACCTTC.